A selection of T cell receptor beta chains follows, all from one sample in a study of blood T cell repertoires in COVID-19. The repertoire was sequenced with immunoSEQ multiplex PCR; TCRdb's copy has only in-frame clones and lacks some. Among 200,000 to 250,000 clones listed, over 75% were seen once. Sample: PBMCs or T cells enriched from blood (not recorded which). These receptors came from a man aged 25 to 40 with acute COVID-19. CDR3s include the opening cysteine and the closing phenylalanine or tryptophan. D genes are given only for firm matches. Only part of the rows carry a size: once, few, many, or a class if the clone is expanded.

D gene | clone size | J gene | V gene | CDR3 DNA | CDR3 protein
TRBD1 | - | TRBJ2-6 | TRBV18 | TGTGCCAGACACCAACCGGGACAGCGGATATTTCAGAACTCTGGGGCCAACGTCCTGACTTTC | CARHQPGQRIFQNSGANVLTF
- | - | TRBJ1-5 | TRBV28 | TGTGCCAGCAGTTTTGGGTTCGGGGCGACCCTCCGGGAGGATCAGCCCCAGCATTTT | CASSFGFGATLREDQPQHF
TRBD1 | few | TRBJ1-1 | TRBV7-9 | TGTGCCAGCAGCTTCCCGACAGGGGGCAGTCCCATGAACACTGAAGCTTTCTTT | CASSFPTGGSPMNTEAFF
TRBD1 | once | TRBJ1-2 | TRBV7-9 | TGTGCCAGCAGCCGTGGACAGGGCAATTATGGCTACACCTTC | CASSRGQGNYGYTF
TRBD2 | - | TRBJ2-7 | TRBV3-1/TRBV3-2 | TGTGCCAGCAGCCCGGGACTAGCGATGCAGTACTTC | CASSPGLAMQYF
TRBD2 | many | TRBJ2-3 | TRBV5-1 | TGCGCCAGCAGCGGATCTAGCGGGGGCACAGATACGCAGTATTTT | CASSGSSGGTDTQYF
- | - | TRBJ2-2 | TRBV7-7 | TGTGCCAGCAGCTTAGGACAGCTAGCGAGCACCGGGGAGCTGTTTTTT | CASSLGQLASTGELFF
- | - | TRBJ2-7 | TRBV28 | TGTGCCAGCAGCCCATACAGGGAAGATTTCTACGAGCAGTACTTC | CASSPYREDFYEQYF
- | - | TRBJ1-1 | TRBV3-1/TRBV3-2 | TGTGCCAGCAGCCAAGCCGGACTAGCAGCTGAAGCTTTCTTT | CASSQAGLAAEAFF
- | - | TRBJ2-2 | TRBV9 | TGTGCCAGCAGCGTAGCTAATAGTCACACCGGGGAGCTGTTTTTT | CASSVANSHTGELFF
TRBD2 | - | TRBJ2-1 | TRBV9 | TGTGCCAGCAGCCCGGGACTAGCGGGGGCCTCCCTTAAGGATGAGCAGTTCTTC | CASSPGLAGASLKDEQFF
- | - | TRBJ2-2 | TRBV5-6 | TGTGCCAGCAGCTTGCTAGAAATCTTCGCCACCGGGGAGCTGTTTTTT | CASSLLEIFATGELFF
TRBD1 | many | TRBJ2-3 | TRBV30 | TGTGCCTGGAGCGCAGACAGGGACACGCAGTATTTT | CAWSADRDTQYF
TRBD1 | once | TRBJ1-3 | TRBV18 | TGTGCCAGCGAGCCCGGGACAGCCGAGGCAGGAAACACCATATATTTT | CASEPGTAEAGNTIYF
TRBD2 | once | TRBJ2-1 | TRBV27 | TGTGCCAGCAGTTCATCACCGGGACTAGCGGGGGGCCCTACCTACAATGAGCAGTTCTTC | CASSSSPGLAGGPTYNEQFF
TRBD1 | - | TRBJ2-1 | TRBV5-6 | TGTGCCAGCAGCTTTGGGACAGGGAACAATGAGCAGTTCTTC | CASSFGTGNNEQFF
TRBD2 | - | TRBJ2-3 | TRBV30 | TGTGCCTGGAGTGTATTTGTAGCGGGGCACACAGATACGCAGTATTTT | CAWSVFVAGHTDTQYF
- | - | TRBJ2-5 | TRBV18 | TGTGCCAGCTCACCAGGGACTCCAGGGGGTTTCCAAGAGACCCAGTACTTC | CASSPGTPGGFQETQYF
- | - | TRBJ2-1 | TRBV5-4 | TGTGCCAGCAGCCCCTCTCAAGCGCAAATAAGGAATGAGCAGTTCTTC | CASSPSQAQIRNEQFF
TRBD1 | - | TRBJ1-2 | TRBV5-1 | TGCGCCAGCACTCAGGGGGATGGCTACACCTTC | CASTQGDGYTF
TRBD2 | - | TRBJ2-2 | TRBV11-2 | TGTGCCAGCAGCCCACGGGGGAGGGTAGCCGGGGAGCTGTTTTTT | CASSPRGRVAGELFF
- | - | TRBJ2-1 | TRBV24-1 | TGTGCCACCAGTGACCCCGGACAGAGCTCCTACAATGAGCAGTTCTTC | CATSDPGQSSYNEQFF
TRBD1 | few | TRBJ1-4 | TRBV5-1 | TGCGCCAGCAGGGACGCAGGGGGTCCTAATGAAAAACTGTTTTTT | CASRDAGGPNEKLFF
- | - | TRBJ2-5 | TRBV7-2 | TGTGCCAGCAGCTTAGGATTCCGAGTAGAAGAGACCCAGTACTTC | CASSLGFRVEETQYF
- | - | TRBJ1-6 | TRBV3-1/TRBV3-2 | TGTGCCAGCAGCCAACTCGACAGCCCTAATTCACCCCTCCACTTT | CASSQLDSPNSPLHF
TRBD1 | - | TRBJ2-3 | TRBV11-2 | TGTGCCAGCAGCTTGGGACAGGGCGTTACAGATACGCAGTATTTT | CASSLGQGVTDTQYF
TRBD1 | - | TRBJ1-6 | TRBV3-1/TRBV3-2 | TGTGCCAGCAGCACCGGGACAGTGTCTTCACCCCTCCACTTT | CASSTGTVSSPLHF
- | - | TRBJ1-6 | TRBV19 | TGTGCCAGTAGTGGTTCGGTCCCCTCACCCCTCCACTTT | CASSGSVPSPLHF
- | once | TRBJ1-1 | TRBV14 | TGTGCCAGCAGCCAATCAGGTCTGAACACTGAAGCTTTCTTT | CASSQSGLNTEAFF
- | - | TRBJ1-1 | TRBV28 | TGTGCCAGCAACCCAACCGCCGCTAGGGGCGAGAACACTGAAGCTTTCTTT | CASNPTAARGENTEAFF
- | - | TRBJ1-1 | TRBV2 | TGTGCCAGCAGTGAAGGGGACTTCACTGAAGCTTTCTTT | CASSEGDFTEAFF
- | - | TRBJ2-7 | TRBV7-9 | TGTGCCAGCAGCTTACGACAGCTTAGCAGGGAGCAGTACTTC | CASSLRQLSREQYF
- | - | TRBJ1-3 | TRBV6-5 | TGTGCCAGCAGTTACTTCACACCCAGCTCTGGAAACACCATATATTTT | CASSYFTPSSGNTIYF
TRBD2 | - | TRBJ2-1 | TRBV5-1 | TGCGCCAGCAGCTTGGCCGAACTAGCGGGGAACTACAATGAGCAGTTCTTC | CASSLAELAGNYNEQFF
- | - | TRBJ1-1 | TRBV10-3 | TGTGCCATCATCCGGGGGGGCGCCTACACTGAAGCTTTCTTT | CAIIRGGAYTEAFF
TRBD1 | many | TRBJ2-2 | TRBV20-1 | TGCAGTGCGAGTCAGGGGGTCACCGGGGAGCTGTTTTTT | CSASQGVTGELFF
- | - | TRBJ1-5 | TRBV4-1 | TGCGCCAGCAGCCCCGTGGGGGGAAATCAGCCCCAGCATTTT | CASSPVGGNQPQHF
TRBD2 | - | TRBJ2-1 | TRBV14 | TGTGCCAGCAGCCAAGTCGGCCTAGCGGGGGGTTACTCCTACAATGAGCAGTTCTTC | CASSQVGLAGGYSYNEQFF
- | once | TRBJ1-6 | TRBV28 | TGTGCCAGCAGAACGGGGACGCGGGGCTCACCCCTCCACTTT | CASRTGTRGSPLHF
- | - | TRBJ1-1 | TRBV3-1/TRBV3-2 | TGTGCCAGCAGCCGGAGGGACCGGGAGGCTGAAGCTTTCTTT | CASSRRDREAEAFF
TRBD1 | - | TRBJ1-4 | TRBV19 | TGTGCCAGCGAGGGGGCCTTTAATGAAAAACTGTTTTTT | CASEGAFNEKLFF
- | - | TRBJ1-3 | TRBV19 | TGTGCCAGTAGTAGGGGCACGGGACTGAACTCTGGAAACACCATATATTTT | CASSRGTGLNSGNTIYF
- | - | TRBJ2-2 | TRBV6-5 | TGTGCCAGCACAAAACAGGGTGGCACCGGGGAGCTGTTTTTT | CASTKQGGTGELFF
- | - | TRBJ2-3 | TRBV13 | TGTGCCAGCAGCTTAGAGCTGGATACGCAGTATTTT | CASSLELDTQYF
- | - | TRBJ2-2 | TRBV24-1 | TGTGCCACCAGTTCCCGGGGTCGGACCGGGGAGCTGTTTTTT | CATSSRGRTGELFF
- | - | TRBJ2-7 | TRBV11-2 | TGTGCCAGCAGCTTAGGCAGAGGTGCCGAGCAGTACTTC | CASSLGRGAEQYF
- | - | TRBJ2-5 | TRBV29-1 | TGCAGCGTTGTCCCGGTCGAGACCCAGTACTTC | CSVVPVETQYF
- | - | TRBJ1-1 | TRBV18 | TGTGCCAGCTCGCCGGCAGGGATGAACACTGAAGCTTTCTTT | CASSPAGMNTEAFF
TRBD2 | - | TRBJ2-5 | TRBV4-2 | TGTGCCAGCAGCCAAGGGACTAGCGGGGACCAAGAGACCCAGTACTTC | CASSQGTSGDQETQYF
- | once | TRBJ2-2 | TRBV28 | TGTGCCAGCAGTTTTACTGACACCGGGGAGCTGTTTTTT | CASSFTDTGELFF
- | many | TRBJ2-1 | TRBV6-4 | TGTGCCAGCAGTGTATCGCAACAGGGAACCGATGAGCAGTTCTTC | CASSVSQQGTDEQFF
- | - | TRBJ1-5 | TRBV9 | TGTGCCAGCAGCGTGCAGGACAATCAGCCCCAGCATTTT | CASSVQDNQPQHF